Below, 30 T cell receptor beta chains from the same sample are listed, as sequenced in a study of blood T cell repertoires in COVID-19. Libraries were prepared by immunoSEQ multiplex PCR; TCRdb keeps only in-frame clonotypes and omits some of them. The repertoire has fewer than 200,000 clones, around 89% of them found once; the top ten carry approximately 6%. The source material was peripheral blood. The receptors here all came from a middle-aged man with active or convalescent COVID-19.

The chain combines TRBV19 with TRBJ1-2; D is perhaps TRBD1 (5 bases). The CDR3 runs 12 residues. The germline CDR1 and CDR2 sequences are LNHDA and SQIVND (reference sequence). V was pared by 6 bases and J by 6 bases, with 11 bases between. In nucleotides, the CDR3 is TGTGCCAGTAGACCGTGGGGCGATGGCTACACCTTC. It specifies CASRPWGDGYTF. Looking up the rest from reference TRBV19 and TRBJ1-2 gives the full variable domain: DGGITQSPKYLFRKEGQNVTLSCEQNLNHDAMYWYRQDPGQGLRLIYYSQIVNDFQKGDIAEGYSVSREKKESFPLTVTSAQKNPTAFYLCASRPWGDGYTFGSGTRLTVV.

This chain joins TRBV4-2 and TRBJ2-3, with D perhaps TRBD2 (6 bases). The V gene lost 1 base and the J gene lost 2 bases, with 10 bases spanning the gap. Germline V gene lookup returns CDR1 LGHNA and CDR2 YNFKEQ. The CDR3 runs to 15 residues. CDR3 sequence: CASSQGGVDTDTQYF. The CDR3 DNA sequence: TGTGCCAGCAGCCAAGGCGGGGTTGACACAGATACGCAGTATTTT.

The V call is TRBV7-2, the J call TRBJ2-2; 10 bases are shared with TRBD2. V gave up 5 bases and J gave up 5 bases; unmatched junction bases: 5. Germline loops: CDR1 SGHTA, CDR2 FQGNSA. The CDR3 runs 15 residues. DNA of the CDR3: TGTGCCAGCAGCGAAATTAGCGGGAGGACCGGGGAGCTGTTTTTT. Translation gives CASSEISGRTGELFF.

The chain links TRBV5-4 to TRBJ1-2, with D possibly being TRBD1 (5 bases). The CDR3 contains 15 residues. V lost 4 bases to trimming and J lost 0 bases, with 13 bases between them. Germline CDR1 reads SGHNT; CDR2 reads YYREEE (reference sequence). The CDR3, as DNA: TGTGCCAGCAGCCACCCGACAGTTGCTAACTATGGCTACACCTTC. Translating it yields CASSHPTVANYGYTF.

As to this clone: This sample includes further DNA sequences coding for the same CDR3. The gene calls are TRBV4-2 and TRBJ2-5, with 15 bases lining up with TRBD2. The CDR3 extends over 18 amino acids. Germline V gene sequence: CDR1 LGHNA, CDR2 YNFKEQ. The trim removed 1 base at V and 0 bases at J, leaving 3 bases unmatched. The CDR3 bases are TGTGCCAGCAGCCAAGCGGGACTAGCGGGGGGCTACCAAGAGACCCAGTACTTC. This gives the protein CASSQAGLAGGYQETQYF.

The chain carries TRBV27 and TRBJ2-2, with 7 bases fitting TRBD1. Germline CDR1 reads MNHEY; CDR2 reads SMNVEV (reference sequence). The ends lost 1 base at V and 6 bases at J; junction bases unmatched: 2. The CDR3 spans 14 residues. The CDR3 DNA reads as TGTGCCAGCAGTTTATACAGGGGTTCCGGGGAGCTGTTTTTT. Its protein is CASSLYRGSGELFF.

This sequence joins TRBV28 and TRBJ1-1, with 7 bases aligning to TRBD1. J lost 1 base, V lost 1 base, and 9 bases had no gene match. This CDR3 spans 17 amino acids. The germline CDR1 and CDR2 sequences are MDHEN and SYDVKM. DNA for the CDR3: TGTGCCAGCAGTTTATCTTTGGGGCAGGGGGAGAACACTGAAGCTTTCTTT. Translated: CASSLSLGQGENTEAFF.

This clone turned up a few times. V and J are TRBV7-8 and TRBJ2-7; 8 bases match TRBD1. There are 15 residues in the CDR3. Per germline, CDR1 SGHVS and CDR2 FQNEAQ. Trimming removed 1 base from V and 5 bases from J; junction bases left unmatched: 7. The CDR3 DNA reads as TGTGCCAGCAGCTTAGGAGGGACAGGTTTCGACGAGCAGTACTTC. Amino acid sequence: CASSLGGTGFDEQYF.

The CDR3 reads CASSGRSGKNTGELFF. DNA for the CDR3: TGTGCCAGCAGCGGGCGTAGCGGGAAGAACACCGGGGAGCTGTTTTTT. The chain combines TRBV9 with TRBJ2-2; TRBD2 matches 8 bases. The CDR3 loop spans 16 amino acids. The germline V gene has CDR1 SGDLS and CDR2 YYNGEE. Trimming cost V 3 bases and J 1 base; bases outside gene matches: 5.

CDR3 amino acids: CATRRTEKNEKLFF. In DNA form, the CDR3 reads TGTGCCACCCGCAGGACAGAGAAAAATGAAAAACTGTTTTTT. This sequence joins TRBV5-4 and TRBJ1-4, with D maybe TRBD1 (6 bases). This CDR3 comprises 14 residues. The germline gives CDR1 SGHNT, CDR2 YYREEE (reference sequence). V lost 9 bases to trimming and J lost 5 bases, with 17 bases between them.

This chain uses TRBV7-2 with TRBJ2-7; maybe TRBD1 (5 bases). This CDR3 has 14 residues. V lost 5 bases to trimming and J lost 0 bases, with 11 bases between them. CDR1 is SGHTA, CDR2 FQGNSA, per germline. In nucleotides, the CDR3 is TGTGCCAGCAGCCAACTGACAGACTCCTACGAGCAGTACTTC. This encodes CASSQLTDSYEQYF.

This chain uses TRBV3-1 (or the pseudogene TRBV3-2) with TRBJ1-6, with D uncertain. This CDR3 spans 16 amino acids. V was shortened by 0 bases and J by 7 bases, with 13 bases between the two germline ends. CDR1 and CDR2 from the germline V gene are LGHDT and YNNKEL (reference sequence). The CDR3 protein is CASSQDFRQENSPLHF. DNA for the CDR3: TGTGCCAGCAGCCAAGATTTTAGGCAGGAAAATTCACCCCTCCACTTT.

The V and J genes are TRBV5-1 and TRBJ2-7, with D unclear. The germline V gene has CDR1 SGHRS and CDR2 YFSETQ. The CDR3 has 15 amino acids. The V end lost 1 base, the J end lost 1 base, and 12 bases lay between the germline ends. The CDR3 nucleotides are TGCGCCAGCAGCTTGACAGAAATAACGTCCTACGAGCAGTACTTC. It is translated as CASSLTEITSYEQYF.

The chain combines TRBV11-2 with TRBJ1-1; D unresolved. The germline V gene encodes CDR1 SGHAT and CDR2 FQNNGV. V dropped 1 base and J dropped 1 base, with 10 bases sitting between them. The CDR3 spans 15 residues. The CDR3 loop reads CASSLVPGSNTEAFF. The CDR3 DNA sequence: TGTGCCAGCAGCTTAGTTCCGGGATCGAACACTGAAGCTTTCTTT.

The chain is built from TRBV4-1 and TRBJ1-2; no clear D. CDR1 MGHRA and CDR2 YSYEKL come from the germline V gene. CDR3 size: 16 residues. V lost 0 bases to trimming and J lost 0 bases, with 11 bases between them. The CDR3 sequence is CASSQDSGRPNYGYTF. CDR3 nucleotide sequence: TGCGCCAGCAGCCAAGATTCGGGGAGACCTAACTATGGCTACACCTTC.

The V gene is TRBV19, the J gene TRBJ1-2, with D tentatively TRBD1 (6 bases). This CDR3 has 15 amino acids. CDR1 is LNHDA and CDR2 is SQIVND in the germline V gene (reference sequence). Trimming cost V 6 bases and J 1 base, with 15 bases left between them. CDR3 bases: TGTGCCAGTAGGCAGACCGACAGGCGTAACTATGGCTACACCTTC. As protein: CASRQTDRRNYGYTF.

This chain joins TRBV5-1 and TRBJ2-1; TRBD2 matches 7 bases. Germline V gene data show CDR1 as SGHRS and CDR2 as YFSETQ. V dropped 4 bases and J dropped 5; count of bases not matched to a gene: 9. This CDR3 has 15 residues. CDR3 residues: CASSPRWGGDNEQFF. The CDR3 DNA reads TGCGCCAGCAGCCCCCGGTGGGGGGGAGACAATGAGCAGTTCTTC.

This CDR3 is CASRGANYGYTF. The CDR3 nucleotides are TGTGCCAGCAGGGGCGCTAACTATGGCTACACCTTC. The gene calls are TRBV6-6 and TRBJ1-2; D unresolved. V lost 6 bases, J lost 0 bases, and 5 bases lay in between. CDR1 MNHNY and CDR2 SVGAGI come from the germline V gene (reference sequence). CDR3 length: 12 amino acids.

V is TRBV10-3 and J is TRBJ2-7; 7 bases map to TRBD2. This CDR3 is 16 amino acids long. CDR1 is ENHRY and CDR2 is SYGVKD in the germline V gene. Trimming at V came to 6 bases and at J to 3 bases, leaving 14 bases not matched to a gene. In DNA, the CDR3 is TGTGCCATCAGCCCAAGTGGGGGGGGAAGTATCTACGAGCAGTACTTC. Translated, it gives CAISPSGGGSIYEQYF.

This chain uses TRBV19 with TRBJ1-6, with 8 nucleotides matching TRBD1. The CDR3 extends over 17 amino acids. CDR1 and CDR2 (germline): LNHDA, SQIVND (reference sequence). The junction had 13 bases not matched to a gene; V was cut back by 6 bases and J by 6 bases. The CDR3 DNA follows: TGTGCCAGTAGCGATGTCTGGACAGGGAAAAGTAATTCACCCCTCCACTTT. Protein product: CASSDVWTGKSNSPLHF.

The J gene is TRBJ1-1, the V gene TRBV19, with TRBD1 as a possible D gene (6 bases). The CDR3 loop spans 14 amino acids. Germline V gene data show CDR1 as LNHDA and CDR2 as SQIVND (reference sequence). Between the trimmed V and J ends, which lost 4 bases and 5 bases, there was a span of 14 bases. DNA of the CDR3: TGTGCCAGTAGTACATCAGGGGCGGATACTGAAGCTTTCTTT. Residues: CASSTSGADTEAFF.

CDR3 amino acids: CASSSGTSVYQETQYF. The CDR3 nucleotides read TGTGCCAGCAGCTCAGGGACTAGCGTATACCAAGAGACCCAGTACTTC. The chain has TRBV7-9 and TRBJ2-5; 10 bases fit TRBD2. The CDR3 contains 16 residues. The germline V gene has CDR1 SEHNR and CDR2 FQNEAQ (reference sequence). Trimming at V came to 4 bases and at J to 0 bases, leaving 5 bases not matched to a gene.

The V gene is TRBV19, the J gene TRBJ1-5, with D possibly being TRBD1 (6 bases). Trimming cost V 9 bases and J 5 bases, with 17 bases left between them. Per the germline V gene, CDR1 is LNHDA and CDR2 is SQIVND (reference sequence). The CDR3 spans 14 residues. The CDR3 nucleotides are TGTGCCAGCCAGTTAACCGACAGGCATCAGCCCCAGCATTTT. Its protein is CASQLTDRHQPQHF.

This chain's CDR3 is CASSIPPGGLWANEKLFF. The CDR3, as DNA: TGTGCCAGTAGTATCCCCCCAGGGGGCCTCTGGGCTAATGAAAAACTGTTTTTT. The V call is TRBV19, the J call TRBJ1-4; 8 positions agree with TRBD1. The trim removed 3 bases at V and 3 bases at J, leaving 12 bases unmatched. The germline V gene encodes CDR1 LNHDA and CDR2 SQIVND (reference sequence). The CDR3 loop spans 18 amino acids.

This clone was observed a few times. This chain joins TRBV5-6 and TRBJ2-3; D gene ambiguous. Per germline, CDR1 SGHDT and CDR2 YYEEEE. This CDR3 comprises 12 residues. Trimming took 1 base from V and 4 from J, leaving 4 bases between them. The CDR3 protein is CASSLLADTQYF. The CDR3 DNA follows: TGTGCCAGCAGCTTGTTAGCAGATACGCAGTATTTT.

This chain joins TRBV9 and TRBJ2-7, with TRBD1 identical over 8 bases. Per germline, CDR1 SGDLS and CDR2 YYNGEE. After removal of 1 base from V and 2 bases from J, the junction contained 5 bases not matched to a gene. The CDR3 consists of 15 residues. The DNA for the CDR3 is TGTGCCAGCAGCGTATACAGGGGGGATGCCTACGAGCAGTACTTC. This sequence encodes CASSVYRGDAYEQYF. The variable domain in full, with the rest retrieved from reference TRBV9 and TRBJ2-7, is DSGVTQTPKHLITATGQRVTLRCSPRSGDLSVYWYQQSLDQGLQFLIQYYNGEERAKGNILERFSAQQFPDLHSELNLSSLELGDSALYFCASSVYRGDAYEQYFGPGTRLTVT.

This clone appeared a single time. The rearrangement links TRBV7-6 to TRBJ2-5; 13 positions match TRBD2. Germline V gives CDR1 SGHVS, CDR2 FNYEAQ. V shed 5 bases and J 4 bases; nucleotides not matched to a gene: 13. The CDR3 is 18 residues long. This CDR3 reads CASSDRTGLAGTGETQYF. Here the CDR3 DNA reads TGTGCCAGCAGCGACAGGACGGGACTAGCGGGAACAGGAGAGACCCAGTACTTC.

There are a few counts of this clone. This chain joins TRBV11-2 and TRBJ1-6; D uncertain. The ends were cut back, 5 bases at V and 8 bases at J, with 10 bases in the middle. CDR3 length equals 13 residues. Germline loops: CDR1 SGHAT, CDR2 FQNNGV. The CDR3 sequence: CASSKNSYSPLHF. CDR3 DNA sequence: TGTGCCAGCAGCAAAAACAGCTATTCACCCCTCCACTTT.

This sequence joins TRBV7-8 and TRBJ2-2, with 10 positions matching TRBD2. V trimming: 5 bases; J trimming: 6 bases; junction bases outside the gene matches: 15. The length of the CDR3 is 18 residues. CDR1 is SGHVS and CDR2 is FQNEAQ in the germline V gene. The CDR3 is CASSHRLAGVSGAGELFF. CDR3 bases: TGTGCCAGCAGCCATAGGCTAGCGGGAGTATCGGGGGCCGGGGAGCTGTTTTTT. Drawing the rest from reference TRBV7-8 and TRBJ2-2, the complete variable domain is GAGVSQSPRYKVAKRGQDVALRCDPISGHVSLFWYQQALGQGPEFLTYFQNEAQLDKSGLPSDRFFAERPEGSVSTLKIQRTQQEDSAVYLCASSHRLAGVSGAGELFFGEGSRLTVL.

This clone was counted only a few times. The rearrangement uses TRBV28 and TRBJ1-6; D not resolved. The ends were cut back, 8 bases at V and 9 bases at J, with 20 bases in the middle. Looked up from germline, CDR1 is MDHEN and CDR2 is SYDVKM. The CDR3 loop spans 15 amino acids. The CDR3 DNA sequence: TGTGCCAGCTCCTCGAGTGAGGGCTTGGGTTCACCCCTCCACTTT. Translating it yields CASSSSEGLGSPLHF. Variable domain in full (rest from reference TRBV28 and TRBJ1-6): DVKVTQSSRYLVKRTGEKVFLECVQDMDHENMFWYRQDPGLGLRLIYFSYDVKMKEKGDIPEGYSVSREKKERFSLILESASTNQTSMYLCASSSSEGLGSPLHFGNGTRLTVT.